This T cell receptor beta chain was observed in a study of T cells in Graves' hyperthyroidism and ophthalmopathy. Exclusion of a patient resulted from uncontrolled infection, other autoimmune disease, pregnancy or lactation. Diagnoses used clinical symptoms, serum thyroxine and TRAb, thyroid ultrasound and orbital computed tomography. The CDR3 runs 13 residues. The germline CDR1 and CDR2 sequences are MNHEY and SVGAGI. V was pared by 5 bases and J by 3 bases, with 11 bases between. TCR beta CDR3 sequences were amplified from RNA transcripts. In the first-round RT-PCR of the TCR CDR3, the HTBI primer set was used. TCRdb re-called the multiplex PCR reads through MiXCR, storing one row per CDR3 protein. There are a few hundred thousand distinct CDR3 sequences in the sample; less than 25% occur only once, and about 25% lies in the top ten. General observations from the study: Most clonotypes expanded in the thyroid (above 0.001) were also present in blood.

This clonotype was picked up many times. No antigen is known for it. This receptor was identified in a man younger than 35 with Graves' hyperthyroidism. The chain recombines TRBV6-5 with TRBJ2-7; a possible D gene is TRBD1 (5 bases). The specimen sequenced was blood. CDR3 coding DNA: TGTGCCAGCAGTACGGCCAGGGACTACGAGCAGTACTTC. This translates into CASSTARDYEQYF.